The present entry profiles one TCR gamma chain with its context. Its antigen remains undetermined. Given a much more abundant clone one base away, this may be a read error. Sequencing was carried out with an Illumina MiSeq. Clones were re-identified by TCRdb from the public reads with CATT, and rows with the same DNA were merged. In all, the sample holds about 710 gamma-chain clones, and 25% to 40% of those were seen once. The ten biggest clones cover around two fifths of the sample. Including the terminal cysteine and phenylalanine, the CDR3 comprises 12 residues. The only DNA kept is the CDR3, 36 bases in frame from the first base. The germline V gene sets CDR1 to VINAFY and CDR2 to YDVSNSKD. Trimming takes 0 bases off V and 7 bases off J; junction bases not matched to a gene: 3. The entry originates in a study of gamma-delta chains in newborns, infants, children (dated by TCRdb to about 2019). The study in broad terms: In the study title, it is stated that polyclonal expansion of innate gammadelta T cells is driven by microbial exposure immediately after birth. How innate gammadelta T cell populations in human newborns were shaped by microbial exposure immediately after birth was investigated in the study.

The sequencing sample was made of blood. The V and J genes are TRGV5 and TRGJ1 or TRGJ2. The J gene comes from matching the DNA to germline here; TCRdb lacks it. The TCR sequence derives from a child who was a newborn, infant or young child, either healthy, febrile or measles-vaccinated (not recorded which). In nucleotide form, the sequence is TGTGCCACCTGGGACAGGCACTATAAGAAACTCTTT. It specifies CATWDRHYKKLF.